These 10 T cell receptor beta chains originate from one sample sequenced in a study of response to subunit inactivated influenza vaccine. TCRdb passed the RT-PCR reads through MiXCR, listing each CDR3 protein once. The table includes 500,000 to 600,000 distinct CDR3 sequences, 6.5% to 8% detected once. The sample here was PBMCs from blood, taken less than 25 months after vaccination. The receptor source for this set is a man between 50 and 69 years old who received an inactivated influenza vaccine.

This clonotype was picked up many times. The rearrangement uses TRBV29-1 and TRBJ2-3; D unclear. V dropped 6 bases and J dropped 6 bases, with 10 bases sitting between them. There are 11 residues in the CDR3. The V gene's germline CDR1 is SQVTM and CDR2 ANQGSEA. Here the CDR3 DNA reads TGCAGCGTGCCCAGAGCGGATACGCAGTATTTT. Amino acids: CSVPRADTQYF.

This clonotype was observed a handful of times. J is TRBJ1-1 and V is TRBV4-2; 7 bases agree with TRBD1. CDR3 length: 14 amino acids. Germline V gene data show CDR1 as LGHNA and CDR2 as YNFKEQ. Trimming cost V 5 bases and J 3 bases; bases outside gene matches: 6. The CDR3 loop is CASSIRQGDTEAFF. CDR3 sequence (DNA): TGTGCCAGCAGCATCCGACAGGGAGACACTGAAGCTTTCTTT.

The V gene is TRBV28, the J gene TRBJ2-5; a weak D match, TRBD2 (5 bases). V shed 6 bases and J shed 4 bases, with 15 bases lying between them. The CDR3 loop spans 14 amino acids. Germline CDR1 reads MDHEN; CDR2 reads SYDVKM. CDR3 sequence: CASSLGIPTETQYF. CDR3 DNA: TGTGCCAGCAGCCTCGGGATCCCCACAGAGACCCAGTACTTC. Complete variable domain (other parts from reference TRBV28 and TRBJ2-5): DVKVTQSSRYLVKRTGEKVFLECVQDMDHENMFWYRQDPGLGLRLIYFSYDVKMKEKGDIPEGYSVSREKKERFSLILESASTNQTSMYLCASSLGIPTETQYFGPGTRLLVL.

This rearrangement joins TRBV5-1 to TRBJ2-6; tentative D call: TRBD2 (6 bases). This CDR3 is built from 20 residues. Germline loops: CDR1 SGHRS, CDR2 YFSETQ. V was pared by 0 bases and J by 0 bases, with 19 bases between. The CDR3: CASSLEGSLATVSGANVLTF. CDR3 bases: TGCGCCAGCAGCTTGGAGGGTTCGCTAGCGACCGTCTCTGGGGCCAACGTCCTGACTTTC.

Of note for this clonotype: This clone may be a read error of a much larger clone one base away. The CDR3 sequence is CASSQRVGLQETQYF. DNA for the CDR3: TGCGCCAGCAGCCAAAGGGTGGGACTCCAAGAGACCCAGTACTTC. This chain uses TRBV4-3 with TRBJ2-5, with D tentatively TRBD2 (6 bases). This CDR3 spans 15 amino acids. The germline V and J ends were trimmed by 2 bases and 1 base, with 11 bases remaining between them. Germline V CDR1 and CDR2: LGHNA, YSLEER.

The chain recombines TRBV20-1 with TRBJ2-2; 11 nucleotides match TRBD1. The CDR3 consists of 15 residues. With V trimmed by 4 bases and J by 5 bases, 6 bases remained unmatched. Germline CDR1 is DFQATT and CDR2 is SNEGSKA (reference sequence). The CDR3 DNA follows: TGCAGTGCTACCCCCCGGGACAGGGGGACCGGGGAGCTGTTTTTT. Protein sequence: CSATPRDRGTGELFF.

This clonotype was seen a handful of times. The chain employs TRBV28 and TRBJ1-1; D unresolved. The CDR3 extends over 11 amino acids. V was clipped by 6 bases and J by 6 bases, with 8 bases between them. Per the germline V gene, CDR1 is MDHEN and CDR2 is SYDVKM. For the CDR3, the DNA is TGTGCCAGCAGAACGGGGTCTGAAGCTTTCTTT. Translated, it gives CASRTGSEAFF.

The chain carries TRBV4-2 and TRBJ1-4; tentatively, D is TRBD1 (5 bases). Trimming shortened V by 0 bases and J by 11 bases, and 19 bases separated the two germline ends. This CDR3 has 16 residues. Germline lookup yields CDR1 LGHNA and CDR2 YNFKEQ. The CDR3 region has the DNA TGTGCCAGCAGCCAAGATCTTAAGGGGTCAGGTGATAAACTGTTTTTT. The encoded protein is CASSQDLKGSGDKLFF.

The chain has TRBV15 and TRBJ1-4, with D uncertain. This CDR3 comprises 15 residues. Germline V gene sequence: CDR1 LNHNV, CDR2 YYDKDF (reference sequence). V lost 4 bases and J lost 7, with 16 bases in between. CDR3 nucleotide sequence: TGTGCCACCAGCAATGTGGGCAGGATGGGTGAAAAACTGTTTTTT. Translation: CATSNVGRMGEKLFF.

There are many counts of this clonotype. The V gene is TRBV29-1, the J gene TRBJ1-1, with D maybe TRBD1 (5 bases). This CDR3 has 14 amino acids. Per the germline V gene, CDR1 is SQVTM and CDR2 is ANQGSEA. V was trimmed by 4 bases and J by 1 base, leaving 13 bases between them. CDR3 sequence reads: CSVGPRGGNTEAFF. CDR3 DNA sequence: TGCAGCGTTGGCCCCCGTGGGGGGAACACTGAAGCTTTCTTT.